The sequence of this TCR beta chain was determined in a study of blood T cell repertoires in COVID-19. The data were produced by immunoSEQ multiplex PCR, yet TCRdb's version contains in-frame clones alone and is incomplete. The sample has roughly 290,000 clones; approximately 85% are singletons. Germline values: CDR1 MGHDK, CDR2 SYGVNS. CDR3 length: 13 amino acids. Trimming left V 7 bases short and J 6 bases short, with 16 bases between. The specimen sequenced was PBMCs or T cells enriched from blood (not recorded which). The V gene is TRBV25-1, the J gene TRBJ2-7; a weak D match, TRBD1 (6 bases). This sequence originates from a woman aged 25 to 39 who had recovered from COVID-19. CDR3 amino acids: CASKGQGFGEQYF. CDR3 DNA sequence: TGTGCCAGCAAGGGGCAGGGGTTCGGCGAGCAGTACTTC.